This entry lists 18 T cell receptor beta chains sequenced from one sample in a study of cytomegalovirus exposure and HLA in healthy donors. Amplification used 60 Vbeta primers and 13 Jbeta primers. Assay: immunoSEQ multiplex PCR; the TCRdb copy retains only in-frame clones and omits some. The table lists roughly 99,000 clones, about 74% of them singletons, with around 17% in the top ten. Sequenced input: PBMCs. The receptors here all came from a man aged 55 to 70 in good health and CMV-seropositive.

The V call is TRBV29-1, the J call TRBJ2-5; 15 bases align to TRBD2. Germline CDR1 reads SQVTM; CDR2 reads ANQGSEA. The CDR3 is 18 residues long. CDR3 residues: CNVRPGLAGGAYQETQYF. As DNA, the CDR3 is TGCAACGTCAGACCGGGACTAGCGGGAGGAGCGTACCAAGAGACCCAGTACTTC.

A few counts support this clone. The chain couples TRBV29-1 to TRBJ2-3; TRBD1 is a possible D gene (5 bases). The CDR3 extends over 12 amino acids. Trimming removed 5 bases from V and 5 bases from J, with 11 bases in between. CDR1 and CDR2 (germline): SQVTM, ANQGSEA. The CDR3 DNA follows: TGCAGCGTTAGGACATTCGGAGATACGCAGTATTTT. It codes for CSVRTFGDTQYF.

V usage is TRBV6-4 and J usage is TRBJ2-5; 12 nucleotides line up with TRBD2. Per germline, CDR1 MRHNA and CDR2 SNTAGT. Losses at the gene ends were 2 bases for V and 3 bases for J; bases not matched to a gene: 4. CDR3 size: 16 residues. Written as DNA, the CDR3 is TGTGCCAGCAGTGACGGACTAGCGGGGTACGAAGAGACCCAGTACTTC. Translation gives CASSDGLAGYEETQYF.

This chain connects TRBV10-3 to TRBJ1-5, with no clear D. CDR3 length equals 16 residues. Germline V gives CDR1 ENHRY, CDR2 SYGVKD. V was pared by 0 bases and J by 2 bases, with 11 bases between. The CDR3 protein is CAISESLSGGNQPQHF. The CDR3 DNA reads TGTGCCATCAGTGAGTCGTTGTCGGGAGGCAATCAGCCCCAGCATTTT.

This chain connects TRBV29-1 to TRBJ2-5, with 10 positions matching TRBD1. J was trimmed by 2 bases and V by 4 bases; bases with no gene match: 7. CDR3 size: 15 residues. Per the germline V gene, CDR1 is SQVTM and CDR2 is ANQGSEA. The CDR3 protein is CSVAKVGQGQETQYF. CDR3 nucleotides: TGCAGCGTTGCCAAGGTGGGACAGGGGCAAGAGACCCAGTACTTC.

CDR3 residues: CATSSETGTEQFF. The CDR3 DNA reads as TGTGCCACCAGCAGTGAGACTGGAACGGAGCAGTTCTTC. The V call is TRBV15, the J call TRBJ2-1; D is ambiguous. This CDR3 has 13 amino acids. CDR1 LNHNV and CDR2 YYDKDF come from the germline V gene (reference sequence). V was cut by 3 bases and J by 10 bases, with 13 bases left in between.

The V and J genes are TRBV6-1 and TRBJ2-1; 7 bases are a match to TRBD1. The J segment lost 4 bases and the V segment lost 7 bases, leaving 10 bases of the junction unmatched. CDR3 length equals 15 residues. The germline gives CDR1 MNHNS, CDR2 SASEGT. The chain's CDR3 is CASNSGQWTYNEQFF. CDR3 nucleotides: TGTGCCAGCAATTCGGGACAGTGGACATACAATGAGCAGTTCTTC.

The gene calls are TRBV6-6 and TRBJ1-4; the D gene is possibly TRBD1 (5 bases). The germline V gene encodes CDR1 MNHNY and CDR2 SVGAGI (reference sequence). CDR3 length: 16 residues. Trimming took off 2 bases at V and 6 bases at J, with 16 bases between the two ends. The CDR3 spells CASSYPPEGWDEKLFF. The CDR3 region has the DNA TGTGCCAGCAGTTACCCCCCGGAGGGGTGGGATGAAAAACTGTTTTTT.

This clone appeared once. The CDR3: CASSSGTLYEQYF. For the CDR3, the DNA is TGTGCCAGTAGTTCCGGGACACTTTACGAGCAGTACTTC. V is TRBV19 and J is TRBJ2-7, with a possible D match to TRBD1 (6 bases). From germline, CDR1 is LNHDA and CDR2 SQIVND (reference sequence). V was trimmed by 5 bases and J by 4 bases, leaving 12 bases between them. The CDR3 length is 13 residues.

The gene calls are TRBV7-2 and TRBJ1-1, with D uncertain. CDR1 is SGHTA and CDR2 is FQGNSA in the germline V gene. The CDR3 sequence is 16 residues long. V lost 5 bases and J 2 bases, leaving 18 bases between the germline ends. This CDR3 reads CASSPTGLHQNTEAFF. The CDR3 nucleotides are TGTGCCAGCAGCCCCACGGGTCTCCACCAAAACACTGAAGCTTTCTTT.

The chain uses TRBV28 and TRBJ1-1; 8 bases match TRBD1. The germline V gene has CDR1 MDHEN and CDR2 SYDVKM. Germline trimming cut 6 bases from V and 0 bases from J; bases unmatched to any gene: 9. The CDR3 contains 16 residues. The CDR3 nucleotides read TGTGCCAGCAGCTACACAGGGGGGCTTTTGAACACTGAAGCTTTCTTT. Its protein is CASSYTGGLLNTEAFF.

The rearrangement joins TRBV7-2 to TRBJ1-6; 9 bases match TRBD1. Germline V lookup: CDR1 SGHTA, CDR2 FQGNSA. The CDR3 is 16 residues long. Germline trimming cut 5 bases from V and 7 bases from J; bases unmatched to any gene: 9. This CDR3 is CASSTTGQGRNSPLHF. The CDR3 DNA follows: TGTGCCAGCAGCACGACCGGACAGGGGAGGAATTCACCCCTCCACTTT.

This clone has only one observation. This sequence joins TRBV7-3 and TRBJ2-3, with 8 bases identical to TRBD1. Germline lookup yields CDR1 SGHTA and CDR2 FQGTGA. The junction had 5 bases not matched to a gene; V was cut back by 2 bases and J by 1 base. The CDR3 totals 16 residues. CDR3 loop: CASSLGPGQGTDTQYF. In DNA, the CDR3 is TGTGCCAGCAGCTTAGGCCCGGGACAGGGCACAGATACGCAGTATTTT.

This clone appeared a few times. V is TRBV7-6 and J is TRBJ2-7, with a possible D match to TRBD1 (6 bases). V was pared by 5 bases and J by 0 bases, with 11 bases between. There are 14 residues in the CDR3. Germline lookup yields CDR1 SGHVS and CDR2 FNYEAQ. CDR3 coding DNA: TGTGCCAGCAGCCGCCGGACAGACTCCTACGAGCAGTACTTC. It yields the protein CASSRRTDSYEQYF.

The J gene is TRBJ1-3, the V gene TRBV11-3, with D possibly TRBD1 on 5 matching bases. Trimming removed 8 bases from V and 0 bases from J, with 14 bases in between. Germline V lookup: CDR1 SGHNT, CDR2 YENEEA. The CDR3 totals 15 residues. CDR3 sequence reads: CASWLAGVSGNTIYF. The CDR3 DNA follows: TGTGCCAGCTGGCTAGCGGGGGTCTCTGGAAACACCATATATTTT.

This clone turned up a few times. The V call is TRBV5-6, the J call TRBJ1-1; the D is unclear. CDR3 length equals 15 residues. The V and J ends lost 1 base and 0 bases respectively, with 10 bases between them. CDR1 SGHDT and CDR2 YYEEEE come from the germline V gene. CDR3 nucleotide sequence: TGTGCCAGCAGCTTGTCTAGGATAATGAACACTGAAGCTTTCTTT. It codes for CASSLSRIMNTEAFF.

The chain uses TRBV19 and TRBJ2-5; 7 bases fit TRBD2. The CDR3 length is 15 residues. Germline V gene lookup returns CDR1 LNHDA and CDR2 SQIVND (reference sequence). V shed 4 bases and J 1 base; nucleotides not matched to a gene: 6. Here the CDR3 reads CASSRGGDPQETQYF. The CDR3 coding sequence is TGTGCCAGTAGTAGGGGGGGGGACCCCCAAGAGACCCAGTACTTC. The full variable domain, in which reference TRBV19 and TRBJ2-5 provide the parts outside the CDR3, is DGGITQSPKYLFRKEGQNVTLSCEQNLNHDAMYWYRQDPGQGLRLIYYSQIVNDFQKGDIAEGYSVSREKKESFPLTVTSAQKNPTAFYLCASSRGGDPQETQYFGPGTRLLVL.

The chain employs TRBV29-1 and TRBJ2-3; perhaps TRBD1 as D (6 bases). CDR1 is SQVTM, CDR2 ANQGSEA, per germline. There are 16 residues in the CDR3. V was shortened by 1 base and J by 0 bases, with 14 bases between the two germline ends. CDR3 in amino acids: CSVEGEQGASTDTQYF. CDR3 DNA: TGCAGCGTTGAAGGGGAACAGGGCGCTAGCACAGATACGCAGTATTTT.